This T cell receptor (beta chain) was obtained from a study of T cell responses to AZD1222 COVID-19 vaccine. Overall study context: Combined were second doses at about 4 or about 12 weeks.

With respect to this clone: What it binds is not known.

The CDR3 sequence is 17 residues long. Trimming took 0 bases from V and 0 from J, leaving 12 bases between them. The germline gives CDR1 LNHNV, CDR2 YYDKDF (reference sequence). Clones were sequenced by immunoSEQ multiplex PCR, and TCRdb holds only the in-frame ones, with some missing. The sample has 75,000 to 90,000 clones, 70% to 90% seen once. Study findings and constraints: Unmutated variant regions are reportedly targeted by nearly half of spike-specific TCRs. The span of vaccine-associated CD4 TCRs extended across spike, with dominance at 160-218 and 743-854. Baseline serology detected seropositivity in only six or seven AZD1222 recipients.

Sequencing used peripheral blood, obtained on day 0 of AZD1222 vaccination. The chain employs TRBV15 and TRBJ1-3, with D unresolved. The clonotype originates from an adult in good health. CDR3 nucleotide sequence: TGTGCCACCAGCAGAGATAACGGACGGATCTCTGGAAACACCATATATTTT. Amino acid sequence: CATSRDNGRISGNTIYF.